The clone carrying this TCR beta chain was detected a few times. Its target is unknown. CDR1 and CDR2 (germline): DFQATT, SNEGSKA (reference sequence). The CDR3 loop spans 16 amino acids. V lost 0 bases and J lost 2, with 14 bases in between. Stability of Graves' hyperthyroidism was defined as absent ophthalmopathy progression within 18 months. Clinicians diagnosed patients from clinical symptoms, serum thyroxine and TRAb, thyroid ultrasound and orbital computed tomography. These data belong to a study of T cells in Graves' hyperthyroidism and ophthalmopathy. Amplification yielded TCR beta CDR3 regions, with RNA transcripts as the source. HTBI primers drove first-round RT-PCR of the TCR CDR3. In TCRdb, the multiplex PCR reads were re-called with MiXCR into one record per CDR3 protein. The data contain a few hundred thousand distinct CDR3 sequences, around 14% of them singletons. Study-level points and caveats: Ophthalmopathy and stable hyperthyroidism were separated by a 13 V-J model. Most thyroid clonotypes with frequency above 0.001 were detected in blood.

This clonotype was sampled from a woman under 40 with Graves' hyperthyroidism. Source material: blood. The chain links TRBV20-1 to TRBJ2-1; possibly TRBD2 for D (6 bases). The CDR3 coding sequence is TGCAGTGCTAGAGATCCTCGGCGGGACCCCTACAATGAGCAGTTCTTC. This sequence encodes CSARDPRRDPYNEQFF.